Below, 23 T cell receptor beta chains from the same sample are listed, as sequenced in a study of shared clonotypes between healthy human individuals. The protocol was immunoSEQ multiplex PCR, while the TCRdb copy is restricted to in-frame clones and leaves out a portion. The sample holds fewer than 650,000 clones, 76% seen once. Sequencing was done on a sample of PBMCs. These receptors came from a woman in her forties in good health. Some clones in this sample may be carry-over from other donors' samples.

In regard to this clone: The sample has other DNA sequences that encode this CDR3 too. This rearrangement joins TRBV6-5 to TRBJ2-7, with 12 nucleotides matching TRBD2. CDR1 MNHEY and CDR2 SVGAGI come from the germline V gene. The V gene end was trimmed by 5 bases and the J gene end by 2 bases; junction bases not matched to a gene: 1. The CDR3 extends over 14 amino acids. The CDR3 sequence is CASSRTSGTYEQYF. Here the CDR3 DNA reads TGTGCCAGCAGTAGGACTAGCGGGACCTACGAGCAGTACTTC.

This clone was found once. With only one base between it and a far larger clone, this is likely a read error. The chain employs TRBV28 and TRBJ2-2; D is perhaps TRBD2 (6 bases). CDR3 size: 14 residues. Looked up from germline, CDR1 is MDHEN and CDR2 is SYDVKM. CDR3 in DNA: TGTGCCAGCAGTTTAACCAGGAACACCGGGGGGCTGTTTTTT. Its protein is CASSLTRNTGGLFF.

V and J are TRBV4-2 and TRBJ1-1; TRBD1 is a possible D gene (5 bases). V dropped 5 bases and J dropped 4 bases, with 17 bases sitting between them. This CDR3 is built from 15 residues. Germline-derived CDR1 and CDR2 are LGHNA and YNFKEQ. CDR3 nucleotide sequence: TGTGCCAGCAGCGCGTGGGGGGGAAAGAGCACTGAAGCTTTCTTT. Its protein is CASSAWGGKSTEAFF.

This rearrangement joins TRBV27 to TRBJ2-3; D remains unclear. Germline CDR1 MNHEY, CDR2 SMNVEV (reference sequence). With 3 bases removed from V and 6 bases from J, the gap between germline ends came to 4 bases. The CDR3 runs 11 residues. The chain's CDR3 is CASSFVDTQYF. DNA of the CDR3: TGTGCCAGCAGTTTTGTGGATACGCAGTATTTT.

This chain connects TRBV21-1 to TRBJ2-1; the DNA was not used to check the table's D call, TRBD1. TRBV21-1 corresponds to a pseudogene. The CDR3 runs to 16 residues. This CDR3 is CASSKEGTGDHNEQFF. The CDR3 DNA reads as TGTGCCAGCAGCAAAGAGGGGACAGGGGACCACAATGAGCAGTTCTTC.

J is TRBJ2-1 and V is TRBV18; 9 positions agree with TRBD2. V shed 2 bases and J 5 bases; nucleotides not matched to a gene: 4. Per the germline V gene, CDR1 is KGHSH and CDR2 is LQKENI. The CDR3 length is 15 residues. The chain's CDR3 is CASSPWGTSNNEQFF. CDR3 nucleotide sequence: TGTGCCAGCTCACCATGGGGGACTAGCAACAATGAGCAGTTCTTC.

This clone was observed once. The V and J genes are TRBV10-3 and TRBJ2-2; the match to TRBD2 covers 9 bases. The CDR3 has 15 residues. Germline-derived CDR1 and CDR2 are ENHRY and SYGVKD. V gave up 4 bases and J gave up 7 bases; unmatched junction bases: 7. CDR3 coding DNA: TGTGCCATCAGTGTGTCTAGCGGGATATACGGGGAGCTGTTTTTT. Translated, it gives CAISVSSGIYGELFF.

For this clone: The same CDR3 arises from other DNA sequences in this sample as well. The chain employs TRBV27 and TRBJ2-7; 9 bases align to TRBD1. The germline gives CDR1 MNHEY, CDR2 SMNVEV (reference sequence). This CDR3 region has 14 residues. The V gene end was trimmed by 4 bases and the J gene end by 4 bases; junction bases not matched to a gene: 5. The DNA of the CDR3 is TGTGCCAGCAGTTCCGGACAGGGGTTATACGAGCAGTACTTC. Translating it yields CASSSGQGLYEQYF.

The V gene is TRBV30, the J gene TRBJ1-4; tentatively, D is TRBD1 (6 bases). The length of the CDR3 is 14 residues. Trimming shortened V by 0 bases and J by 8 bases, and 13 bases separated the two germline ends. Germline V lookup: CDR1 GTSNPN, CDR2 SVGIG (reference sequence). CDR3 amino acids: CAWSVPGVGEKLFF. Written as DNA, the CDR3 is TGTGCCTGGAGTGTACCAGGGGTTGGGGAAAAACTGTTTTTT.

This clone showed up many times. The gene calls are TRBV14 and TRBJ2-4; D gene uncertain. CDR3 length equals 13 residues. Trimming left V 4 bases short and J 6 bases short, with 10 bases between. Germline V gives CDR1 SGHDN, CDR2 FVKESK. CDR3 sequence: CASSPNLGNIQYF. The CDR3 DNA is TGTGCCAGCAGCCCAAATCTTGGAAACATTCAGTACTTC. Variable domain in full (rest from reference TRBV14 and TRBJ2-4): EAGVTQFPSHSVIEKGQTVTLRCDPISGHDNLYWYRRVMGKEIKFLLHFVKESKQDESGMPNNRFLAERTGGTYSTLKVQPAELEDSGVYFCASSPNLGNIQYFGAGTRLSVL.

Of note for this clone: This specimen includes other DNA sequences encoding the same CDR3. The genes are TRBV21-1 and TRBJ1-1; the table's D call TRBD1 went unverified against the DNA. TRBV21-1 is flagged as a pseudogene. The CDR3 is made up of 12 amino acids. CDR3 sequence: CASSKEQGKAFF. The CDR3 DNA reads TGTGCCAGCAGCAAAGAGCAGGGGAAAGCTTTCTTT.

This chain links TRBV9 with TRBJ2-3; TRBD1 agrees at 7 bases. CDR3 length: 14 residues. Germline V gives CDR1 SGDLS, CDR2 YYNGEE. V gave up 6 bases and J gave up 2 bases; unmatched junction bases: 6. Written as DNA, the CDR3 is TGTGCCAGCAACACAGGGGAGCCCACAGATACGCAGTATTTT. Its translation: CASNTGEPTDTQYF.

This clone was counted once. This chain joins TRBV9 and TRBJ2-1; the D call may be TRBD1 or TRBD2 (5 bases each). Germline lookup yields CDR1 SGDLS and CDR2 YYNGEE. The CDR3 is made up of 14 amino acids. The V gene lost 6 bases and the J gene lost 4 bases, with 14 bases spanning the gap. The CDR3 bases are TGTGCCAGCACCGCCGGGACGGATTACAATGAGCAGTTCTTC. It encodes CASTAGTDYNEQFF.

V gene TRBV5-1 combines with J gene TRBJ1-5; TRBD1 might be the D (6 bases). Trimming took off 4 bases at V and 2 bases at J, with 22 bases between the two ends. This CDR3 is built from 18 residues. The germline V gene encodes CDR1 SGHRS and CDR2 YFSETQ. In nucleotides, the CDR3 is TGCGCCAGCAGCAGCGGGGATCTACAGGGCGAGGGCAATCAGCCCCAGCATTTT. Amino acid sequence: CASSSGDLQGEGNQPQHF.

CDR3 bases: TGTGCCAGCAGAACATTAGCGGGAGGGAGGTACCGCGAGCAGTACTTC. It yields the protein CASRTLAGGRYREQYF. V is TRBV11-2 and J is TRBJ2-7, with TRBD2 matching 11 bases. CDR3 length equals 16 residues. The ends lost 6 bases at V and 6 bases at J; junction bases unmatched: 13. Germline V gives CDR1 SGHAT, CDR2 FQNNGV.

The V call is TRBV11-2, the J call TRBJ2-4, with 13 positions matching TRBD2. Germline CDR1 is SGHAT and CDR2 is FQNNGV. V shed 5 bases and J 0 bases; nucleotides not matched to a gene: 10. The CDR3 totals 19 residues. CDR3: CASSELAGGTTLAKNIQYF. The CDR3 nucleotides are TGTGCCAGCAGCGAACTAGCGGGAGGGACTACTCTAGCCAAAAACATTCAGTACTTC.

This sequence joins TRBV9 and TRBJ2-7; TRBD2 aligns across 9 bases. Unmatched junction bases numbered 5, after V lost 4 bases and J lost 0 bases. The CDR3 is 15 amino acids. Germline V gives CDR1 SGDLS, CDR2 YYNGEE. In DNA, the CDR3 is TGTGCCAGCAGCAAGACTAGCGGAAGCTCCTACGAGCAGTACTTC. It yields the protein CASSKTSGSSYEQYF.

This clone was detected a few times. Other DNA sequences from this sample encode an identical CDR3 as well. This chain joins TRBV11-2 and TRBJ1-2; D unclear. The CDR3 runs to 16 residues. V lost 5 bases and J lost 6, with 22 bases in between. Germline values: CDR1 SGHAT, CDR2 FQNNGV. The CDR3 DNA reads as TGTGCCAGCAGCCCCTATCGAGGGCCTTTGTTTGATGGCTACACCTTC. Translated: CASSPYRGPLFDGYTF.

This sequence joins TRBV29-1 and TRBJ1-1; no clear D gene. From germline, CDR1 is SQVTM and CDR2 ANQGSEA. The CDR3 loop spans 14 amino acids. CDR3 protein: CSATLFKTNTEAFF. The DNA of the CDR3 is TGCAGTGCCACCCTTTTTAAGACGAACACTGAAGCTTTCTTT.

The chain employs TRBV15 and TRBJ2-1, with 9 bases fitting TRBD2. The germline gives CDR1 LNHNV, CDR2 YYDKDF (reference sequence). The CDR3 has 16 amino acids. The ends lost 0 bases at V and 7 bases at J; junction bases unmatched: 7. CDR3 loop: CATSRDFPSGMNEQFF. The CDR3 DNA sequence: TGTGCCACCAGCAGAGATTTCCCTAGCGGGATGAATGAGCAGTTCTTC.

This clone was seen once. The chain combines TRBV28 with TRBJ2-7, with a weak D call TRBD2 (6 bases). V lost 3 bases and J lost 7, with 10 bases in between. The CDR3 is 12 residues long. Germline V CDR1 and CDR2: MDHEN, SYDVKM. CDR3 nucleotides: TGTGCCAGCAGTTTGGGGCGGGGAGAGCAGTACTTC. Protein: CASSLGRGEQYF.

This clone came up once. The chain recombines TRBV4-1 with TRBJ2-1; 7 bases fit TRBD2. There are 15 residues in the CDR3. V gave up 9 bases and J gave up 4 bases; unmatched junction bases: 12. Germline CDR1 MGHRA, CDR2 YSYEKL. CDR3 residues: CARKGGPKVYNEQFF. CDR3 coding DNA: TGCGCCAGAAAGGGAGGGCCTAAGGTGTACAATGAGCAGTTCTTC.

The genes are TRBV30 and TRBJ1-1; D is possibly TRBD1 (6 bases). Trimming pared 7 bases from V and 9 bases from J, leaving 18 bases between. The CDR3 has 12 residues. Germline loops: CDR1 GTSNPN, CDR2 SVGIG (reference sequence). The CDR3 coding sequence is TGTGCCTACCGTCGATTAGACAGGAAAGCTTTCTTT. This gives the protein CAYRRLDRKAFF.